The source of this T cell receptor beta chain is a study of cytomegalovirus exposure and HLA in healthy donors. Study at large: Inside one of the first data releases sat about 85 million unique TCRs taken from HLA-typed donors.

V dropped 7 bases and J dropped 3; count of bases not matched to a gene: 10. CDR1 is MDHEN and CDR2 is SYDVKM in the germline V gene. This CDR3 is built from 16 residues. To note about this clone: The target antigen is unknown.

PCR involved 60 Vbeta and 13 Jbeta primers. Libraries were prepared by immunoSEQ multiplex PCR; TCRdb keeps only in-frame clonotypes and omits some of them. The table lists more than 150,000 clones, 82% of them singletons, with under 8% in the top ten. Study-wide results and caveats: The authors confirmed in vitro that a few CMV-associated chains were specific for CMV antigens.

The TCR sequence derives from a woman between 45 and 60 years old in good health and CMV-seropositive. The chain carries TRBV28 and TRBJ2-3; 10 bases are shared with TRBD1. The sample was PBMCs. In nucleotides, the CDR3 is TGTGCCAGCAAACCCGCCGGGACAGGGGTGACAGATACGCAGTATTTT. It encodes CASKPAGTGVTDTQYF.